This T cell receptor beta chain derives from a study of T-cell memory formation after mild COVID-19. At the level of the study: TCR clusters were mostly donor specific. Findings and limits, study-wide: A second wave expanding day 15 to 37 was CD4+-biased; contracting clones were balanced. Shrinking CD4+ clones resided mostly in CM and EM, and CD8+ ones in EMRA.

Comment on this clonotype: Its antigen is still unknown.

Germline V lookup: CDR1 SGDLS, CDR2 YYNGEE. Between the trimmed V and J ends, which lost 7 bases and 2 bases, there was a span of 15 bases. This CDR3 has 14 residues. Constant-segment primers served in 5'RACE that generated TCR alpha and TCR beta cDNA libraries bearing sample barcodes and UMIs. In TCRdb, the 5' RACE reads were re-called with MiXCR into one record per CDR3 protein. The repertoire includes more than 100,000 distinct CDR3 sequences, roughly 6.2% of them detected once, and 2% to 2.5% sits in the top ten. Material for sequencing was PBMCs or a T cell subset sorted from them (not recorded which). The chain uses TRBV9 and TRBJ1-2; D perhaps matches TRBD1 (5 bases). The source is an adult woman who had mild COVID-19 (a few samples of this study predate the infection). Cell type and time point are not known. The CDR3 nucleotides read TGTGCCAGCGCCGTCGGGGGAGGAAACTATGGCTACACCTTC. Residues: CASAVGGGNYGYTF.